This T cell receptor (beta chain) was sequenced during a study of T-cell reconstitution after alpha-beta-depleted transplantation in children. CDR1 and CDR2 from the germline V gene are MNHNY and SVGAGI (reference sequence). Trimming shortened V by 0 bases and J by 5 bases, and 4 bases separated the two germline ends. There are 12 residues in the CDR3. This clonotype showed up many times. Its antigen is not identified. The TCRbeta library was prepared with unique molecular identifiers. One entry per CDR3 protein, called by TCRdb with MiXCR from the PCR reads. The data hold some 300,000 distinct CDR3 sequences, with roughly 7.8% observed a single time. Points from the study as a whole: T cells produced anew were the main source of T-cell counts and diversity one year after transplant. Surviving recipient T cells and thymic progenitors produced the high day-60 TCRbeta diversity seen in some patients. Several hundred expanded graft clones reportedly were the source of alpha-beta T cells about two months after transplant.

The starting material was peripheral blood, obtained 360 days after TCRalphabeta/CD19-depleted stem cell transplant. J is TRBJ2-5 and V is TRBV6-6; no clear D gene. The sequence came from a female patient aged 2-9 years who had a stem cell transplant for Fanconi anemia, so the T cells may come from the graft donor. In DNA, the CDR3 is TGTGCCAGCAGTTACTCGACCGAGACCCAGTACTTC. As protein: CASSYSTETQYF.